These 20 T cell receptor beta chains came from one sample sequenced in a study of blood T cell repertoires in COVID-19. Assay used: immunoSEQ multiplex PCR; TCRdb lists only in-frame clones, some missing. The sample consists of about 20,000 clones, over 80% of them appearing once. Sequencing used peripheral blood. All receptors come from a man aged 80 or over with active or convalescent COVID-19.

The chain uses TRBV29-1 and TRBJ1-1, with 10 bases fitting TRBD1. After removal of 4 bases from V and 9 bases from J, the junction contained 8 bases not matched to a gene. CDR1 and CDR2 (germline): SQVTM, ANQGSEA. CDR3 length: 13 amino acids. The CDR3, as DNA: TGCAGCGTTGCCGGGACAGGGGTTAACAAAGCTTTCTTT. Amino acids: CSVAGTGVNKAFF.

V usage is TRBV12-2 and J usage is TRBJ2-3; TRBD2 is the table's D call, not checked against the DNA. TRBV12-2 is a known pseudogene. This CDR3 has 17 amino acids. CDR3 sequence reads: CASRLALAGGPGDTQYF. CDR3 DNA sequence: TGTGCAAGTCGCTTAGCGCTAGCGGGAGGGCCGGGAGATACGCAGTATTTT.

V usage is TRBV2 and J usage is TRBJ2-1; TRBD2 agrees at 16 bases. Germline loops: CDR1 SNHLY, CDR2 FYNNEI. CDR3 size: 16 residues. V gave up 7 bases and J gave up 7 bases; unmatched junction bases: 7. CDR3: CASTEGTSGRGNEQFF. The CDR3 DNA follows: TGTGCCAGCACCGAGGGGACTAGCGGGAGGGGGAATGAGCAGTTCTTC.

This clone was found a few times. The chain uses TRBV6-6 and TRBJ2-1, with D hard to call. The CDR3 is made up of 11 amino acids. CDR1 is MNHNY and CDR2 is SVGAGI in the germline V gene (reference sequence). V dropped 11 bases and J dropped 6 bases, with 11 bases sitting between them. CDR3 residues: CAAAVSNEQFF. DNA of the CDR3: TGTGCCGCCGCGGTCTCCAATGAGCAGTTCTTC.

The chain is built from TRBV5-1 and TRBJ2-1; 9 bases match TRBD1. Germline assignment: CDR1 SGHRS and CDR2 YFSETQ. With V trimmed by 0 bases and J by 4 bases, 8 bases remained unmatched. The CDR3 spans 17 residues. The CDR3 nucleotides read TGCGCCAGCAGCTTGGCCTATTCCGGGACAGGGTACAATGAGCAGTTCTTC. This gives the protein CASSLAYSGTGYNEQFF.

The V and J genes are TRBV3-1 (or the pseudogene TRBV3-2) and TRBJ2-2; a weak D match, TRBD1 (5 bases). Per the germline V gene, CDR1 is LGHDT and CDR2 is YNNKEL (reference sequence). V was cut by 4 bases and J by 9 bases, with 6 bases left in between. The CDR3 extends over 11 amino acids. This chain's CDR3 is CASSRGRELFF. The CDR3 DNA sequence: TGTGCCAGCAGCCGGGGCCGGGAGCTGTTTTTT.

This chain links TRBV11-1 with TRBJ2-6; possibly TRBD2 for D (6 bases). Germline V CDR1 and CDR2: SGHAT, FQDESV (reference sequence). V was pared by 5 bases and J by 2 bases, with 10 bases between. The CDR3 runs 15 residues. This chain's CDR3 is CASSLREAGANVLTF. The CDR3, as DNA: TGTGCCAGCAGCCTAAGGGAGGCTGGGGCCAACGTCCTGACTTTC.

The V gene is TRBV6-1, the J gene TRBJ1-4; a weak D match, TRBD1 (5 bases). CDR1 and CDR2 (germline): MNHNS, SASEGT. The CDR3 length is 16 residues. V lost 3 bases and J lost 0, with 11 bases in between. CDR3 DNA: TGTGCCAGCAGTGACCCCGGGGGTGCAACTAATGAAAAACTGTTTTTT. Protein sequence: CASSDPGGATNEKLFF.

The chain couples TRBV5-4 to TRBJ2-1; D might be TRBD1 (5 bases). The CDR3 is 13 residues long. V was pared by 2 bases and J by 10 bases, with 13 bases between. Germline CDR1 and CDR2: SGHNT and YYREEE (reference sequence). The CDR3 DNA reads as TGTGCCAGCAGCTTACCTTCGACAGCGGAGCAGTTCTTC. This codes for CASSLPSTAEQFF.

The chain combines TRBV28 with TRBJ1-6; 7 bases map to TRBD1. This CDR3 comprises 14 residues. Germline CDR1 and CDR2: MDHEN and SYDVKM. V shed 6 bases, J shed 5 bases, and the junction held 4 bases outside the gene matches. CDR3 bases: TGTGCCAGCAGGGCACAGGGGAATAATTCACCCCTCCACTTT. It codes for CASRAQGNNSPLHF.

This clone was counted a few times. The V and J genes are TRBV9 and TRBJ2-3; 11 nucleotides line up with TRBD1. The trim removed 6 bases at V and 4 bases at J, leaving 4 bases unmatched. The CDR3 spans 14 residues. Germline CDR1 SGDLS, CDR2 YYNGEE. The CDR3: CASTGQGVPDTQYF. The CDR3 nucleotides read TGTGCCAGCACGGGACAGGGGGTCCCAGATACGCAGTATTTT.

The rearrangement uses TRBV5-1 and TRBJ2-1; D is possibly TRBD2 (6 bases). Looked up from germline, CDR1 is SGHRS and CDR2 is YFSETQ. The V gene lost 3 bases and the J gene lost 0 bases, with 10 bases spanning the gap. The CDR3 has 15 amino acids. The CDR3 nucleotides read TGCGCCAGCAGCTATGCGGGGAGCTCCTACAATGAGCAGTTCTTC. Its translation: CASSYAGSSYNEQFF.

This chain uses TRBV7-2 with TRBJ2-1, with 10 nucleotides matching TRBD2. V lost 5 bases and J lost 3; bases outside the gene matches: 13. CDR1 is SGHTA and CDR2 is FQGNSA in the germline V gene. This CDR3 is built from 18 residues. The chain's CDR3 is CASSPRLAGAKLYNEQFF. The CDR3 DNA reads TGTGCCAGCAGCCCACGACTAGCGGGCGCCAAACTCTACAATGAGCAGTTCTTC.

The chain recombines TRBV29-1 with TRBJ1-4, with 7 nucleotides matching TRBD1. This CDR3 comprises 15 residues. V shed 7 bases and J 5 bases; nucleotides not matched to a gene: 13. The germline CDR1 and CDR2 sequences are SQVTM and ANQGSEA. The CDR3 loop reads CSAKTGNRENEKLFF. The CDR3 DNA sequence: TGCAGCGCCAAGACAGGGAACCGGGAGAATGAAAAACTGTTTTTT.

In this sample, this clone turned up a few times. The J gene is TRBJ1-1, the V gene TRBV18, with a tentative D call TRBD1 (5 bases). The germline V and J ends were trimmed by 5 bases and 5 bases, with 9 bases remaining between them. The CDR3 covers 12 residues. The germline V gene has CDR1 KGHSH and CDR2 LQKENI. The CDR3 DNA is TGTGCCAGCTCATCGCAGGGAACTGAAGCTTTCTTT. Its protein product is CASSSQGTEAFF. The full variable domain, completed using reference TRBV18 and TRBJ1-1, is NAGVMQNPRHLVRRRGQEARLRCSPMKGHSHVYWYRQLPEEGLKFMVYLQKENIIDESGMPKERFSAEFPKEGPSILRIQQVVRGDSAAYFCASSSQGTEAFFGQGTRLTVV.

The chain links TRBV6-5 to TRBJ2-7, with a weak D call TRBD1 (6 bases). Trimming cost V 6 bases and J 5 bases, with 17 bases left between them. This CDR3 region has 14 residues. Germline V gene data show CDR1 as MNHEY and CDR2 as SVGAGI. The CDR3 region is CASSPRQARDEQYF. The CDR3 DNA reads TGTGCCAGCAGCCCGAGACAGGCCCGGGACGAGCAGTACTTC.

The V gene is TRBV10-3, the J gene TRBJ2-5; 8 nucleotides line up with TRBD1. V trimming: 4 bases; J trimming: 4 bases; junction bases outside the gene matches: 2. CDR1 and CDR2 from the germline V gene are ENHRY and SYGVKD. The CDR3 has 13 residues. CDR3 DNA sequence: TGTGCCATCAGTGCTGGACAGGGAGAGACCCAGTACTTC. Its translation is CAISAGQGETQYF.

This clone was seen more than once but under ten times. The chain couples TRBV9 to TRBJ2-3; 10 bases map to TRBD2. Germline values: CDR1 SGDLS, CDR2 YYNGEE. The CDR3 has 18 amino acids. V lost 4 bases, J lost 6 bases, and 17 bases stayed unmatched. The CDR3 nucleotides read TGTGCCAGCAGCCCACGGGGGGAACTAGCGGGGCCCAAGGATACGCAGTATTTT. Protein sequence: CASSPRGELAGPKDTQYF.

This rearrangement joins TRBV6-5 to TRBJ1-3; possible D gene TRBD1, 5 bases. This CDR3 is 15 amino acids long. The V gene lost 0 bases and the J gene lost 2 bases, with 8 bases spanning the gap. Looked up from germline, CDR1 is MNHEY and CDR2 is SVGAGI. CDR3 protein: CASSYSRTPGNTIYF. CDR3 coding DNA: TGTGCCAGCAGTTACTCGAGGACACCTGGAAACACCATATATTTT.

This rearrangement joins TRBV7-2 to TRBJ2-1; 8 positions match TRBD1. This CDR3 has 15 amino acids. The ends lost 1 base at V and 4 bases at J; junction bases unmatched: 3. Per germline, CDR1 SGHTA and CDR2 FQGNSA. The CDR3 spells CASSLERTGYNEQFF. The CDR3 bases are TGTGCCAGCAGCTTAGAGCGGACAGGGTACAATGAGCAGTTCTTC.